This T cell receptor (beta chain) came from a study of early T cells in non-severe SARS-CoV-2 infection (dated by TCRdb to the early 2020s). About the full investigation: Because TCR sequencing was done on bulk RNA from unsorted whole blood, the alpha and beta chains could not be paired. General findings and caveats noted by the study authors: VDJdb matching was skewed toward anti-spike CD8 responses and likely underestimated virus-specific expansions by missing private and CD4 specificities.

The cysteine opens and the phenylalanine closes a CDR3 of 18 amino acids. Only the CDR3 DNA is retained, 54 bases long and in frame from the first base. Taken from the germline V gene, the CDR1 and CDR2 loops are SGHTA and FQGNSA. V is trimmed back by 4 bases and J by 0 bases, and the junction contains 14 bases that no gene match accounts for. Comment on this clonotype: Its antigen is not yet known. Nothing much larger sits one base from this clone, and base qualities are not available.

The study was a case-control design nested within a healthcare worker cohort in London, UK, with weekly nasopharyngeal swab PCR tests and blood sampling. Healthcare workers were recruited between 23 and 31 March 2020, during the week of the UK lockdown, and were followed weekly for up to about 16 weeks. Library preparation was by 5' RACE. The instrument was a NextSeq 500. In the TCR library protocol, unique molecular identifiers were attached to individual cDNA molecules to correct for PCR bias and sequencing error. TCR alpha and beta chains were both sequenced, and the abundances of alpha and beta sequences in each sample were closely correlated with each other. The source study handled its data this way. Decombinator V4 was used to perform V gene, J gene and CDR3 annotation of TCR sequences. Expanded TCRs were defined as changing significantly between any two time points under a Poisson model with p below 0.0001. Abundances of TCRs were expressed as counts per million after normalisation to the total number of TCRs sequenced in each sample. TRAV1-2 paired with TRAJ12, TRAJ20 or TRAJ33 defined MAIT TCRs, while TRAV10 paired with TRAJ18 defined iNKT TCRs. A search of VDJdb, accessed on 1 November 2021, was run for TCRs annotated to CMV, EBV and SARS-CoV-2, with TCRs annotated for multiple antigens excluded. TCRdb reran the public reads through fastp at Q25 and MiXCR, keeping productive beta chains. Each CDR3 protein appears once, grouped with its most common genes and DNA. The V and J calls follow TCRdb's processing rather than the paper's. The sample yields roughly 70,000 distinct CDR3 sequences; 18% were counted once. The top ten constitute roughly 10% of the sample.

The source is an adult who was a healthcare worker with PCR-confirmed SARS-CoV-2 infection or an uninfected control (not recorded which). The chain couples TRBV7-2 to TRBJ2-7; TRBD2 fits 8 bases in the junction. The sample here was whole blood, taken at baseline. The DNA sequence is as follows: TGTGCCAGCAGCTCGCCCCGGGGAGCGGGGGATCCCTCCTACGAGCAGTACTTC. This gives the protein CASSSPRGAGDPSYEQYF.